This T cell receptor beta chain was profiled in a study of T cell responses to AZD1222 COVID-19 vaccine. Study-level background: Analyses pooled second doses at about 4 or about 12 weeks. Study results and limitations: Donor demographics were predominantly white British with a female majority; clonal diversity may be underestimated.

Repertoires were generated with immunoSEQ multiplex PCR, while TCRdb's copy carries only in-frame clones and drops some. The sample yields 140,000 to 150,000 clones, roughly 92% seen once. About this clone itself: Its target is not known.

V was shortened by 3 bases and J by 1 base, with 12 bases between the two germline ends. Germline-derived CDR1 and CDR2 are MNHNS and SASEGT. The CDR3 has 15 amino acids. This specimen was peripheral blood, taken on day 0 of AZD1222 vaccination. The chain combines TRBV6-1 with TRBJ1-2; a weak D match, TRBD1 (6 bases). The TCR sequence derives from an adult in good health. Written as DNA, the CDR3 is TGTGCCAGCAGTGACCTTTCCAGGGGTAACTATGGCTACACCTTC. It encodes CASSDLSRGNYGYTF.